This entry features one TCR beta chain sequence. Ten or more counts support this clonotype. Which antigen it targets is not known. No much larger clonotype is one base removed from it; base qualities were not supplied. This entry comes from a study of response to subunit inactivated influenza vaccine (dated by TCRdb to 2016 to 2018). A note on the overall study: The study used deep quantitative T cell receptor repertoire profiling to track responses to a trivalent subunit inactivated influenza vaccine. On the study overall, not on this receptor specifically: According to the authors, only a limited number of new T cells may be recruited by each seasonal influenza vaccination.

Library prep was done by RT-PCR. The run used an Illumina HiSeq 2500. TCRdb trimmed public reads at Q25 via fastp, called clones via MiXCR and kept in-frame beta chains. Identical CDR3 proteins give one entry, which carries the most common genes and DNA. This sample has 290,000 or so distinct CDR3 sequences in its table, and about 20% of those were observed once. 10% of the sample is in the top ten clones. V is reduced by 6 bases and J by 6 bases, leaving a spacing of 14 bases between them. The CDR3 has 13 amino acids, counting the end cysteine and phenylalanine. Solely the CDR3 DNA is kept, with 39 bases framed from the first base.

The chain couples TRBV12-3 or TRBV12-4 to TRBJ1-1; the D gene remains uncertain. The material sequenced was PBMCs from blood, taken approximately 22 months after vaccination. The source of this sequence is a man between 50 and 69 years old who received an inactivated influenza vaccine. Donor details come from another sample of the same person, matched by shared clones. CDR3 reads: CASSPTGYSEAFF. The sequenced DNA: TGTGCCAGCAGCCCGACCGGGTATTCTGAAGCTTTCTTT.